The subject of this entry is one T cell receptor beta chain. Its antigen has not been determined. Per-nucleotide qualities are absent, and no much larger clonotype sits a single base away. The CDR3 measures 15 amino acids from cysteine to phenylalanine. Only the CDR3 DNA is retained, 45 bases long and in frame from the first base. V is trimmed back by 6 bases and J by 2 bases, and the junction contains 9 bases that no gene match accounts for. CDR1 and CDR2, per the germline V gene (reference sequence), are SGHNT and YYREEE. This specimen belongs to a study of vaccination and CD4 T cells after COVID-19 (dated by TCRdb to the early 2020s). Regarding the study in general: Convalescent patients had a positive SARS-CoV-2 result on nasal swab PCR, and of these patients, fewer than ten had mild disease and one had severe disease. The convalescent cohort comprised six males and four females, including two Hispanic individuals, seven Caucasians, two Asians and one multiracial person. Participants received two doses of either the Pfizer-BioNTech BNT162b2 vaccine (n=8) or the Moderna mRNA-1273 vaccine (n=2). Post-COVID blood samples from convalescent patients were collected a median of around 110 days after diagnosis, with a range of roughly 35 to 161 days. Post-vaccine blood samples were obtained a median of about 70 days after the second vaccine dose, with a range of roughly 14 to 241 days. The cultures were stimulated with overlapping spike peptide pools from SARS-CoV-2 and from the common cold coronaviruses HCoV-NL63, HCoV-OC43 and HCoV-229E. In control cultures, a CEFX viral epitope pool was used as positive control, an HIV-1 Nef peptide pool was used as negative control, or no peptide was added. The spike-specific CD4+ TCR repertoire was compared before and after mRNA vaccination in around ten COVID-19 convalescent patients and a handful of infection-naive healthy vaccine recipients. What the study reported, not specific to this receptor: The median count of SARS-CoV-2-reactive clonotypes went up from approximately 22 after infection to around 38 after vaccination, although the change was not significant. The study included relatively few convalescent patients and did not analyze early timepoints after natural infection. In convalescent patients, a median roughly 85% of post-vaccine SARS-CoV-2-reactive clones were detected only after vaccination, and vaccine-specific priming was suggested by this finding. Of the vaccine-specific clones found in convalescent patients, nearly all (304 of 307) were mono-reactive for SARS-CoV-2 spike instead of being cross-reactive with common cold coronaviruses.

Per the publication, the treatment or condition label means: approximately nine-day PBMC culture with coronavirus spike peptide pools or control peptides (ViraFEST assay). The study used the ViraFEST assay, which expanded antigen-specific T cells with peptide pools and then identified expanded clonotypes by TCR sequencing. The convalescent patients' positive SARS-CoV-2 PCR tests were from March to December 2020, which was before the Alpha, Beta and Delta variants emerged in the United States. PBMCs were cultured at a few million per well in IMDM supplemented with 5% human AB serum and 9.5 to 10 IU/ml IL-2, with 9.5 to 10 ug/ml peptide pools added. On days 3 and 7, half of the culture medium was replaced with fresh IL-2-containing medium. Once the cells had been in culture for about 10 days, the EasySep CD4+ T cell isolation kit was used to isolate CD4+ T cells by negative selection. Ficoll-Paque Plus gradient centrifugation was used to isolate PBMCs from whole blood, and the isolated PBMCs were then either used fresh or cryopreserved at -140C. In general, triplicate wells were set up for every culture condition.

Library preparation employed PCR. DNA from cultured CD4+ T cells underwent TCR sequencing with the Oncomine TCR Beta short-read assay at the Johns Hopkins FTIC core. Genomic DNA was extracted from the cultured CD4+ T cells with the QIAamp micro DNA kit. Oncomine TCR Beta libraries from cultured CD4+ T cells were pooled with unique dual indexes and sequenced on an Illumina iSeq 100. For the original study's pipeline: Non-productive sequences were removed, and CDR3s not starting with C, not ending with F or W, or shorter than 7 amino acids were discarded. The MANAFEST web application identified antigen-specific clonotypes by comparing peptide-stimulated wells against reference wells and other culture wells. An FDR below 0.05, an odds ratio above 5, and a productive frequency above 0.1% in at least two of three replicate wells were required for clones to be considered positive. A clonotype was classed as cross-reactive if the clonotype showed significant expansion both in SARS-CoV-2 spike wells and in at least one common cold coronavirus spike condition. Similarity between CDR3 sequences was evaluated in R version 3.6.1 using Levenshtein distances (stringdist) and unrooted phylogenetic trees (ape). TCRdb trimmed public reads at Q25 via fastp, called clones via MiXCR and kept in-frame beta chains. Each record represents a unique CDR3 protein, reported with the most common genes and DNA among its rows. The V and J calls shown here were made by TCRdb, not taken from the authors' results. The sample table holds 16,000 or so distinct CDR3 sequences, of which approximately 53% were seen once. The top ten constitute around 7.7% of the sample.

The rearranged segments are TRBV5-4 and TRBJ2-3, and 7 bases in between align with TRBD2. The clonotype was recovered from a human donor who had recovered from COVID-19. This specimen was CD4+ T cells from blood, cultured in vitro, taken before SARS-CoV-2 vaccination. CDR3 reads: CASMSTGGNTDTQYF. The nucleotides read TGTGCCAGCATGAGTACGGGAGGTAACACAGATACGCAGTATTTT.